What follows are 13 T cell receptor beta chains derived from one specimen sequenced in a study of T cell repertoires in cytomegalovirus infection. Antigens of these TCRs are unknown. A single record per CDR3 protein comes from TCRdb applying MiXCR to the reads. The table has approximately 300,000 distinct CDR3 sequences, around 25% seen once. Specimen: cultured PBMCs, collected from culture after CMV antigen stimulation. These receptors came from a human donor in good health (CMV status not recorded). Some clones in this sample may be carry-over from other donors' samples.

This clonotype was seen only a few times. This chain connects TRBV6-1 to TRBJ1-3; D possibly corresponds to TRBD1 (5 bases). The germline V gene encodes CDR1 MNHNS and CDR2 SASEGT. This CDR3 contains 14 residues. Trimming took 4 bases from V and 0 from J, leaving 7 bases between them. CDR3 loop: CASSAQDSGNTIYF. In nucleotides, the CDR3 is TGTGCCAGCAGTGCACAGGACTCTGGAAACACCATATATTTT.

This chain links TRBV10-1 with TRBJ2-2, with TRBD1 identical over 7 bases. In germline, CDR1 is WNHNN, CDR2 SYGVQD (reference sequence). This CDR3 contains 17 residues. The trim removed 5 bases at V and 7 bases at J, leaving 16 bases unmatched. Here the CDR3 DNA reads TGCGCCAGCAGTCCCGGGACAGCTGGGGCGAAGTTCGGGGAGCTGTTTTTT. Translated: CASSPGTAGAKFGELFF.

This chain connects TRBV9 to TRBJ2-5, with D tentatively TRBD1 (5 bases). The germline V and J ends were trimmed by 4 bases and 2 bases, with 15 bases remaining between them. Looked up from germline, CDR1 is SGDLS and CDR2 is YYNGEE. This CDR3 is built from 15 residues. The CDR3 loop is CASSPGLDKQETQYF. CDR3 coding DNA: TGTGCCAGCAGCCCCGGCCTGGACAAGCAAGAGACCCAGTACTTC.

This chain uses TRBV7-2 with TRBJ1-3, with TRBD1 matching over 7 bases. Germline lookup yields CDR1 SGHTA and CDR2 FQGNSA. The CDR3 sequence is 14 residues long. The trim removed 5 bases at V and 1 base at J, leaving 2 bases unmatched. The CDR3 DNA reads as TGTGCCAGCAGCCAGACAGGGTCTGGAAACACCATATATTTT. Protein product: CASSQTGSGNTIYF. Combining the CDR3 with reference TRBV7-2 and TRBJ1-3 gives the whole variable domain GAGVSQSPSNKVTEKGKDVELRCDPISGHTALYWYRQSLGQGLEFLIYFQGNSAPDKSGLPSDRFSAERTGGSVSTLTIQRTQQEDSAVYLCASSQTGSGNTIYFGEGSWLTVV.

The gene calls are TRBV5-1 and TRBJ2-1, with D possibly TRBD1 on 5 matching bases. V was cut by 0 bases and J by 5 bases, with 9 bases left in between. The CDR3 sequence is 14 residues long. Germline V CDR1 and CDR2: SGHRS, YFSETQ. CDR3 region: CASSLEGPNNEQFF. In nucleotides, the CDR3 is TGCGCCAGCAGCTTGGAGGGGCCTAACAATGAGCAGTTCTTC. The whole variable domain, remainder taken from reference TRBV5-1 and TRBJ2-1, is KAGVTQTPRYLIKTRGQQVTLSCSPISGHRSVSWYQQTPGQGLQFLFEYFSETQRNKGNFPGRFSGRQFSNSRSEMNVSTLELGDSALYLCASSLEGPNNEQFFGPGTRLTVL.

This clonotype has ten or more counts. The junction departs from germline at one end; a sequencing error may be responsible. The V call is TRBV7-7, the J call TRBJ2-5; D is possibly TRBD1 or TRBD2 (5 bases each). Germline V gene data show CDR1 as SSHAT and CDR2 as FNYEAQ (reference sequence). CDR3 size: 16 residues. CDR3 loop: CASSFGRDHGRETQYF. The CDR3 DNA is TGTGCTAGCAGCTTTGGCCGGGACCACGGCAGAGAGACCCAGTACTTC. Together with reference TRBV7-7 and TRBJ2-5, the CDR3 gives the full variable domain: GAGVSQSPRYKVTKRGQDVTLRCDPISSHATLYWYQQALGQGPEFLTYFNYEAQPDKSGLPSDRFSAERPEGSISTLTIQRTEQRDSAMYRCASSFGRDHGRETQYFGPGTRLLVL.

The rearrangement links TRBV5-4 to TRBJ1-2, with D uncertain. Germline V gene sequence: CDR1 SGHNT, CDR2 YYREEE (reference sequence). Trimming pared 2 bases from V and 2 bases from J, leaving 22 bases between. The CDR3 length is 18 residues. CDR3 in amino acids: CASSLHFGVGRMNYGYTF. In DNA, the CDR3 is TGTGCCAGCAGCTTACATTTCGGGGTTGGCAGGATGAACTATGGCTACACCTTC.

This clonotype has at least ten counts. The V gene is TRBV7-2, the J gene TRBJ2-3; D gene unclear. CDR1 SGHTA and CDR2 FQGNSA come from the germline V gene. The length of the CDR3 is 13 residues. V lost 1 base and J lost 6, with 8 bases in between. CDR3 nucleotides: TGTGCCAGCAGCTTAGTCCTACGGGATACGCAGTATTTT. It specifies CASSLVLRDTQYF. Filled out from reference TRBV7-2 and TRBJ2-3, the complete variable domain reads GAGVSQSPSNKVTEKGKDVELRCDPISGHTALYWYRQSLGQGLEFLIYFQGNSAPDKSGLPSDRFSAERTGGSVSTLTIQRTQQEDSAVYLCASSLVLRDTQYFGPGTRLTVL.

The rearrangement links TRBV4-1 to TRBJ2-1; perhaps TRBD1 as D (6 bases). Germline V lookup: CDR1 MGHRA, CDR2 YSYEKL. V was cut by 0 bases and J by 7 bases, with 13 bases left in between. This CDR3 comprises 15 residues. The CDR3 DNA reads as TGCGCCAGCAGCCAAGATATGGGGGCGCGGAATGAGCAGTTCTTC. Its translation is CASSQDMGARNEQFF.

This chain uses TRBV18 with TRBJ2-7; D remains unclear. V was trimmed by 2 bases and J by 2 bases, leaving 10 bases between them. Germline lookup yields CDR1 KGHSH and CDR2 LQKENI. This CDR3 region has 14 residues. The CDR3 DNA reads TGTGCCAGCTCACCAGGTTACCAGGCCTACGAGCAGTACTTC. Translated, it gives CASSPGYQAYEQYF.

In this sample, this clonotype turned up many times. The rearrangement uses TRBV7-2 and TRBJ2-5, with TRBD1 matching 8 bases. Germline-derived CDR1 and CDR2 are SGHTA and FQGNSA. The CDR3 loop spans 15 amino acids. V dropped 1 base and J dropped 9; count of bases not matched to a gene: 10. The CDR3 is CASSLDGSRGRAQYF. The DNA for the CDR3 is TGTGCCAGCAGCTTAGATGGGAGCAGGGGGCGGGCCCAGTACTTC.

This clonotype showed up just a few times. The chain is built from TRBV19 and TRBJ2-7; 9 positions match TRBD1. The V and J ends lost 2 bases and 2 bases, in that order; junction bases with no gene match: 4. From germline, CDR1 is LNHDA and CDR2 SQIVND (reference sequence). This CDR3 comprises 15 residues. For the CDR3, the DNA is TGTGCCAGTAGTATACGGACAGGGGACGCCTACGAGCAGTACTTC. Its protein is CASSIRTGDAYEQYF.

In its sample, this clonotype was seen many times. This chain links TRBV7-2 with TRBJ1-5; D is possibly TRBD1 (5 bases). Germline V gives CDR1 SGHTA, CDR2 FQGNSA. This CDR3 is 13 amino acids long. V gave up 5 bases and J gave up 10 bases, with 15 bases separating them. This CDR3 reads CASSPGGERPQHF. Here the CDR3 DNA reads TGTGCCAGCAGCCCGGGGGGGGAAAGACCCCAGCATTTT.